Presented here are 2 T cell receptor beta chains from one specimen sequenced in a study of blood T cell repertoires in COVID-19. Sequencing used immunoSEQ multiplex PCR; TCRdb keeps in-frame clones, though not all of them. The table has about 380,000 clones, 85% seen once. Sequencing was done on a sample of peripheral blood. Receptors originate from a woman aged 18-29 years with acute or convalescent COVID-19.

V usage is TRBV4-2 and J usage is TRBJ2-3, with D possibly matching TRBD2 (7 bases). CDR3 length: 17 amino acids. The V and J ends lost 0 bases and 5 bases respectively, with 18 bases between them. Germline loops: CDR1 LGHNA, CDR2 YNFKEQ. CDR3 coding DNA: TGTGCCAGCAGCCAAGATAATGGGGGAGGGGGGAAAGATACGCAGTATTTT. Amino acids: CASSQDNGGGGKDTQYF.

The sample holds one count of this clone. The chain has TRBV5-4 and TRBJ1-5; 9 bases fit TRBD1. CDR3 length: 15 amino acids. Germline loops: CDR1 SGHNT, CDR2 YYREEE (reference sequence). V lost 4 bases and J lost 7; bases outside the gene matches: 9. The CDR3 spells CASSVDRGEGQPQHF. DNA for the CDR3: TGTGCCAGCAGCGTGGACAGGGGCGAGGGACAGCCCCAGCATTTT.